This TCR beta chain originates from a study of cytomegalovirus exposure and HLA in healthy donors. Looking at the study overall: In a later analysis, it was reported that the 110 or so validation repertoires had been produced on the same platform as the 700 or so repertoires belonging to the first cohort.

Separate from the approximately 650-subject first cohort, the roughly 120-subject validation cohort was the one that the donors belonged to. Trimming cost V 4 bases and J 10 bases; bases outside gene matches: 13. The V gene's germline CDR1 is SGHDT and CDR2 YYEEEE. The CDR3 length is 14 residues. The protocol was immunoSEQ multiplex PCR, while the TCRdb copy is restricted to in-frame clones and leaves out a portion. The sample lists 130,000 to 150,000 clones; 70% to 90% were seen once. The chain combines TRBV5-6 with TRBJ1-1; 7 nucleotides line up with TRBD1. The sequence came from a woman in her thirties in good health and CMV-seropositive. The sample taken for sequencing was PBMCs. The CDR3, as DNA: TGTGCCAGCAGCATAGGACAGGCTAGTGGAAGAGCTTTCTTT. This encodes CASSIGQASGRAFF.